The rows below give T cell receptor beta chains drawn from one sample of a study of blood T cell repertoires in COVID-19. Profiling relied on immunoSEQ multiplex PCR, and the TCRdb table lists in-frame clones only, not all of them. The sample carries 50,000 or so clones, more than 75% recorded once. The sample taken for sequencing was peripheral blood. These receptors were collected from an older woman with acute or convalescent COVID-19. Each CDR3 is given with its conserved first and last residue. D genes are given only for firm matches. Part of the rows lack a size; the others show once, few, many or a class for expanded clones.

>.|TRBJ2-6|TRBV4-2|.
TGTGCCAGCAGCCAAGTGGGAGCTTCTGGGGCCAACGTCCTGACTTTC
CASSQVGASGANVLTF
>TRBD2|TRBJ2-1|TRBV24-1|.
TGTGCCACCAGTGATTTGGTCGGGAGGGCCAGAAGTGAGCAGTTCTTC
CATSDLVGRARSEQFF
>TRBD1|TRBJ2-7|TRBV10-3|.
TGTGCCATCGGAAACCTGGACAGGGGGCTCGAGCAGTACTTC
CAIGNLDRGLEQYF
>.|TRBJ1-1|TRBV11-2|.
TGTGCCAGCAGCCTGGGGACAACTGAAGCTTTCTTT
CASSLGTTEAFF
>TRBD1|TRBJ1-5|TRBV6-5|few
TGTGCCAGCAGAAATCAGGGGGGAGCCCAGCATTTT
CASRNQGGAQHF
>.|TRBJ2-3|TRBV11-3|.
TGTGCCAGCAGCTCAGGGTGGGGCACAGATACGCAGTATTTT
CASSSGWGTDTQYF
>TRBD2|TRBJ2-1|TRBV13|.
TGTGCCAGCAGCTTCATAAAAACAATCACGGGGCGGGAGAGTGAGCAGTTCTTC
CASSFIKTITGRESEQFF
>TRBD1|TRBJ1-1|TRBV29-1|.
TGCAGCGCTGGACAGGGGGAGAACACTGAAGCTTTCTTT
CSAGQGENTEAFF
>TRBD2|TRBJ2-3|TRBV5-4|.
TGTGCCAGCAGCTTATCCGGGGGGGCGTCAGTTCCGCAGTATTTT
CASSLSGGASVPQYF
>TRBD2|TRBJ2-3|TRBV5-1|once
TGCGCCAGCAGCTTAGGAGGACTAGGGTCCGATACGCAGTATTTT
CASSLGGLGSDTQYF
>TRBD2|TRBJ2-1|TRBV4-1|.
TGCGCCAGCAGGCCGAGCGGGGGGCCTCTCAATGAGCAGTTCTTC
CASRPSGGPLNEQFF
>.|TRBJ1-6|TRBV19|.
TGTGCCAGTAGTATGGCGGATTCACCCCTCCACTTT
CASSMADSPLHF
>.|TRBJ2-3|TRBV5-1|.
TGCGCCAGCAGCTTGGACGGGAGTGGGGCAGATACGCAGTATTTT
CASSLDGSGADTQYF
>TRBD1|TRBJ1-1|TRBV18|.
TGTGCCAGCTCACCGGGGACAGGTTTGAACACTGAAGCTTTCTTT
CASSPGTGLNTEAFF
>.|TRBJ2-2|TRBV18|.
TGTGCCAGCTCACCAGAAATTGACTCCACCGGGGAGCTGTTTTTT
CASSPEIDSTGELFF
>TRBD1|TRBJ1-1|TRBV29-1|.
TGCAGCGTTGGGGACAGGGATTGGGCTGAAGCTTTCTTT
CSVGDRDWAEAFF
>TRBD2|TRBJ2-1|TRBV10-3|once
TGTGCCATCAGTGGAGCTGGGGGAGGGAATGAGCAGTTCTTC
CAISGAGGGNEQFF
>TRBD2|TRBJ2-5|TRBV20-1|.
TGCAGTGGACTAGCGGGGGAGACCCAGTACTTC
CSGLAGETQYF
>TRBD1|TRBJ2-7|TRBV14|.
TGTGCCAGCAGCCGCGGGACAGGGGTAGCCTACGAGCAGTACTTC
CASSRGTGVAYEQYF
>.|TRBJ1-1|TRBV10-3|.
TGTGCCATCAGTGACCAGGGGTCGAAATACACTGAAGCTTTCTTT
CAISDQGSKYTEAFF
>TRBD1|TRBJ2-2|TRBV15|.
TGTGCCACCAGCGAGACAGGGATCTCGAACACCGGGGAGCTGTTTTTT
CATSETGISNTGELFF
>.|TRBJ1-5|TRBV3-1/TRBV3-2|.
TGTGCCAGCAGCCAAGCTAACAGGGATAGCAATCAGCCCCAGCATTTT
CASSQANRDSNQPQHF
>TRBD2|TRBJ2-1|TRBV18|.
TGTGCCAGCTCACCAGGGACTAGCGGCTACAATGAGCAGTTCTTC
CASSPGTSGYNEQFF
>.|TRBJ2-7|TRBV21-1|.
TGTGCCCCAAGGGAGGCCTACGAGCAGTACTTC
CAPREAYEQYF
>.|TRBJ1-4|TRBV5-1|.
TGCGCCAGCAGCTTGGGAAGGGAGCACGCTAAAAAACTGTTTTTT
CASSLGREHAKKLFF
>.|TRBJ1-2|TRBV11-2|.
TGTGCCAGCAGCTTAGATCAGGGCAGGACGGGCGGCTACACCTTC
CASSLDQGRTGGYTF
>.|TRBJ2-2|TRBV3-1/TRBV3-2|once
TGTGCCAGCAGAAAAGGGGGACCCGGGGAGCTGTTTTTT
CASRKGGPGELFF
>TRBD1|TRBJ1-2|TRBV28|.
TGTGCCAGCGGACAGGGGAGGTATGGCTACACCTTC
CASGQGRYGYTF
>.|TRBJ1-1|TRBV6-6|.
TGTGCCAGCAGTTACTCTAATGGGGGGACTGAAGCTTTCTTT
CASSYSNGGTEAFF
>TRBD1|TRBJ2-5|TRBV5-1|.
TGCGCCAGCAGCTTGGGGACAGGGGCAGGGCAGACCCAGTACTTC
CASSLGTGAGQTQYF
>.|TRBJ2-7|TRBV11-2|.
TGTGCCAGCAGCTTAATACGGGGGTACGAGCAGTACTTC
CASSLIRGYEQYF
>.|TRBJ2-1|TRBV7-5|few
TGTGCCAGAAGCTTTGGACTAGCGGGGGGTCCCTACAATGAGCAGTTCTTC
CARSFGLAGGPYNEQFF
>TRBD1|TRBJ1-2|TRBV2|.
TGTGCCAGCAGTGAAGGGGGACAGGACGTCTATGGCTACACCTTC
CASSEGGQDVYGYTF
>TRBD2|TRBJ2-2|TRBV7-7|.
TGTGCTAGCAGCATTAGCGGGGGGGACACCGGGGAGCTGTTTTTT
CASSISGGDTGELFF
>.|TRBJ1-6|TRBV27|.
TGTGCCAGCAGTGGAGACTATAATTCACCCCTCCACTTT
CASSGDYNSPLHF
>TRBD1|TRBJ1-5|TRBV29-1|.
TGCAGCGTTTTAACAGGGGTAAGCAATCAGCCCCAGCATTTT
CSVLTGVSNQPQHF
>TRBD2|TRBJ2-1|TRBV3-1/TRBV3-2|.
TGTGCCAGCAGCCAAGAAAGACTAGCGGGGTACAATGAGCAGTTCTTC
CASSQERLAGYNEQFF
>.|TRBJ1-2|TRBV30|.
TGTGCCTGGAGGGCCCCCTCGCAGTATGGCTACACCTTC
CAWRAPSQYGYTF
>.|TRBJ2-1|TRBV30|once
TGTGCCTCCAAAAAGGTTCCGTCAGCGGACTCCTACAATGAGCAGTTCTTC
CASKKVPSADSYNEQFF
>.|TRBJ2-1|TRBV5-1|.
TGCGCCAGCAGCCTCAGAAACAATGAGCAGTTCTTC
CASSLRNNEQFF
>.|TRBJ2-3|TRBV20-1|.
TGCAGTGCTAGTTTCCCCCCGGGGGGCACAGATACGCAGTATTTT
CSASFPPGGTDTQYF
>TRBD1|TRBJ2-1|TRBV27|.
TGTGCCAGCAGTTTATACAGGGGGTTTGAGCAGTTCTTC
CASSLYRGFEQFF